The TCR beta chain under discussion was sequenced for a study of regulatory T cells in long-lasting Graves disease. Study summary: Recently diagnosed Graves' patients had received antithyroid drugs for under 3 months.

Library construction for TCR beta used iRepertoire HTBI primers and Arm-PCR of CDR3 regions. A single record per CDR3 protein comes from TCRdb applying MiXCR to the multiplex PCR reads. The sample contains 400,000 to 500,000 distinct CDR3 sequences, approximately 14% of which appear only once. Notes on the study in general: Newly diagnosed patients shared 850 to 1,000 public clonotypes; persistent patients shared about 2,500.

J was trimmed by 0 bases and V by 5 bases; bases with no gene match: 6. The CDR3 runs to 16 residues. The germline V gene has CDR1 MNHEY and CDR2 SMNVEV (reference sequence). As to time point: newly diagnosed GD, antithyroid drugs for less than 3 months. PBMC-derived RNA was used for the TCR library. This clonotype was recorded many times. Its antigen remains unidentified. The sample was also reused in another study, on T cells in Graves' hyperthyroidism and ophthalmopathy.

The sample was peripheral blood mononuclear cells (PBMCs), taken at new diagnosis, from a patient treated with antithyroid drugs. This rearrangement joins TRBV27 to TRBJ2-1; 8 bases are a match to TRBD2. The clonotype comes from a woman aged 45-65 years with Graves disease. The CDR3 reads CASSPTSGTSYNEQFF. The CDR3 nucleotides read TGTGCCAGCAGTCCAACTAGCGGTACCTCCTACAATGAGCAGTTCTTC.